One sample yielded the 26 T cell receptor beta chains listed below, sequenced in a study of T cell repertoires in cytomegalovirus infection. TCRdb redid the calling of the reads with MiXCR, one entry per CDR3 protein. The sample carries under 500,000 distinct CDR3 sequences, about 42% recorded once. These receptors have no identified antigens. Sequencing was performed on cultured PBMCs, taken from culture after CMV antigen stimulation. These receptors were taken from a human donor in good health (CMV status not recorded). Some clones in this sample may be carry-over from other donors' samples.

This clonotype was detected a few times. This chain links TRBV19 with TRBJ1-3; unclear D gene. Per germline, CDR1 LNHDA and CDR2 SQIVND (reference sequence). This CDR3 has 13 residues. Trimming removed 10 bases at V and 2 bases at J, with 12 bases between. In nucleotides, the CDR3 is TGTGCCACCCGACAAGTTCCTGGAAACACCATATATTTT. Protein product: CATRQVPGNTIYF.

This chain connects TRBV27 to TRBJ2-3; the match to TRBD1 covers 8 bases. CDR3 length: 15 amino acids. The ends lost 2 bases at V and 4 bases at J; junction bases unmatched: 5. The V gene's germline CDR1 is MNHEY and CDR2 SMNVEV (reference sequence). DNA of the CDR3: TGTGCCAGCAGTTTACGGACAGGGTTGGCAGATACGCAGTATTTT. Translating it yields CASSLRTGLADTQYF.

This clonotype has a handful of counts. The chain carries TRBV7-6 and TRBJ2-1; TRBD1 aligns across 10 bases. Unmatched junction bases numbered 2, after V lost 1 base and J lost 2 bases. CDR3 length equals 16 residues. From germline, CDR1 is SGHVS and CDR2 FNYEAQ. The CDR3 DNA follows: TGTGCCAGCAGCTTAGTGGGACAGGGGACCTACAATGAGCAGTTCTTC. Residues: CASSLVGQGTYNEQFF.

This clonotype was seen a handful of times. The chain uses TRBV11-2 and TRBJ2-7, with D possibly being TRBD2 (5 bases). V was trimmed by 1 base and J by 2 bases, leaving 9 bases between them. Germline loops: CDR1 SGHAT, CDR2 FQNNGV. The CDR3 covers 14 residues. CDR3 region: CASSLAGITYEQYF. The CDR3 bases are TGTGCCAGCAGCTTAGCGGGGATCACCTACGAGCAGTACTTC. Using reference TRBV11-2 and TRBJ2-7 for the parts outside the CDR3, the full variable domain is EAGVAQSPRYKIIEKRQSVAFWCNPISGHATLYWYQQILGQGPKLLIQFQNNGVVDDSQLPKDRFSAERLKGVDSTLKIQPAKLEDSAVYLCASSLAGITYEQYFGPGTRLTVT.

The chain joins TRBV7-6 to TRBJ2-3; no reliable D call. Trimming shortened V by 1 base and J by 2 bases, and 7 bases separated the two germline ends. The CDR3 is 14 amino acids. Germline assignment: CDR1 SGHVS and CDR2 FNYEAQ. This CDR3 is CASSLEHPTDTQYF. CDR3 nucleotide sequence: TGTGCCAGCAGCTTAGAACATCCCACAGATACGCAGTATTTT.

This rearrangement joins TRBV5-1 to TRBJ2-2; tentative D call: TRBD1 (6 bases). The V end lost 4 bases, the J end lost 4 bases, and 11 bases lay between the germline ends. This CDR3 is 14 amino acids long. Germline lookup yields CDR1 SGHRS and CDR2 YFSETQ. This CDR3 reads CASSGQGFTGELFF. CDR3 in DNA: TGCGCCAGCAGCGGTCAGGGGTTCACCGGGGAGCTGTTTTTT.

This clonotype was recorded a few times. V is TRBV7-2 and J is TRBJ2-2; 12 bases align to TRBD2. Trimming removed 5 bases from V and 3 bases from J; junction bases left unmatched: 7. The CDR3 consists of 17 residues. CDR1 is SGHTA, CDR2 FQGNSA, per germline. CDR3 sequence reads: CASSRDGLAGHTGELFF. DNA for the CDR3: TGTGCCAGCAGCCGAGATGGACTAGCGGGACACACCGGGGAGCTGTTTTTT.

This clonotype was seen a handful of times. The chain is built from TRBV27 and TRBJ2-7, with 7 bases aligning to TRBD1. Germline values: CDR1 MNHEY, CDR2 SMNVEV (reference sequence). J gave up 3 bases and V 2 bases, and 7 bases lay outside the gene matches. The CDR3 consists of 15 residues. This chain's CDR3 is CASSLIGAGGYEQYF. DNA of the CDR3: TGTGCCAGCAGTTTAATCGGGGCAGGGGGCTACGAGCAGTACTTC.

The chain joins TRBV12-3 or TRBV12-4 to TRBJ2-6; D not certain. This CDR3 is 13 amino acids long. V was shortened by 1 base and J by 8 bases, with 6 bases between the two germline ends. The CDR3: CASSLVSTNVLTF. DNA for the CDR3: TGTGCCAGCAGTTTAGTATCTACCAACGTCCTGACTTTC.

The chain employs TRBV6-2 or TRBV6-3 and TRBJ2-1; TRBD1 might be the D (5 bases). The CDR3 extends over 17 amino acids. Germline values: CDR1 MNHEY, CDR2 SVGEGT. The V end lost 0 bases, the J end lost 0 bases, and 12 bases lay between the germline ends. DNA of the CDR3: TGTGCCAGCAGTTACTCAGTAGGCGACAGCTCCTACAATGAGCAGTTCTTC. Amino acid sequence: CASSYSVGDSSYNEQFF.

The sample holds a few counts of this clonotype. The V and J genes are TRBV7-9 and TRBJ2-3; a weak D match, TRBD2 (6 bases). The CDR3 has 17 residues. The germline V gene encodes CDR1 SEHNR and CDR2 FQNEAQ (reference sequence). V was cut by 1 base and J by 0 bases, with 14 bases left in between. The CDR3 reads CASSLDLSGTSTDTQYF. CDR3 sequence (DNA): TGTGCCAGCAGCTTAGACCTTAGCGGTACTAGCACAGATACGCAGTATTTT.

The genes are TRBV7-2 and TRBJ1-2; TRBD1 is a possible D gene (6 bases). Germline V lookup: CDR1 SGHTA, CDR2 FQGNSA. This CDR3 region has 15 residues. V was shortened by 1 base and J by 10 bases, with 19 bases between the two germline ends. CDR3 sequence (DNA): TGTGCCAGCAGCTTAGATAGGACAGCGACTATTGACTACACCTTC. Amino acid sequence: CASSLDRTATIDYTF.

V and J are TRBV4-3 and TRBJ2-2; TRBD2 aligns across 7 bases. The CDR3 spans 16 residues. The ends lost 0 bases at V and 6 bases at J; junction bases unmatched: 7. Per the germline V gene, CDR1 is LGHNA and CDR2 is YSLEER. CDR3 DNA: TGCGCCAGCAGCCAAGAGGTGGGAGGGCACGCCGGGGAGCTGTTTTTT. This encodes CASSQEVGGHAGELFF.

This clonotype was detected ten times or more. For the CDR3, the DNA is TGTGCCAGCAGCCGGAGGGACAGGCCCACAGATACGCAGTATTTT. Translation gives CASSRRDRPTDTQYF. V usage is TRBV28 and J usage is TRBJ2-3; 8 positions agree with TRBD1. The CDR3 sequence is 15 residues long. Germline V lookup: CDR1 MDHEN, CDR2 SYDVKM. The trim removed 6 bases at V and 2 bases at J, leaving 7 bases unmatched.

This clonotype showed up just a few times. CDR3 sequence reads: CASSTTGALGIQYF. The CDR3 DNA sequence: TGCGCCAGCAGCACGACAGGGGCCTTGGGCATTCAGTACTTC. The rearrangement uses TRBV4-1 and TRBJ2-4, with TRBD1 identical over 8 bases. The V gene end was trimmed by 5 bases and the J gene end by 9 bases; junction bases not matched to a gene: 9. This CDR3 has 14 amino acids. Germline V gene sequence: CDR1 MGHRA, CDR2 YSYEKL.

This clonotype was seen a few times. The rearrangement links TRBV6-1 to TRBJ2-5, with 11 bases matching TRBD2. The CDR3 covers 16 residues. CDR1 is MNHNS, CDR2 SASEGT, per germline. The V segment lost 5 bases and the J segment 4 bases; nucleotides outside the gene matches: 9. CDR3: CASSQNSGTSGETQYF. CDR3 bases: TGTGCCAGCAGTCAAAATTCCGGGACTAGCGGAGAGACCCAGTACTTC.

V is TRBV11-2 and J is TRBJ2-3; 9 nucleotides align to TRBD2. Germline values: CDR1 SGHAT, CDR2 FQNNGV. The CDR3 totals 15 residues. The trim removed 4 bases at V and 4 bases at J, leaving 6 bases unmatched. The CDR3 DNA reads TGTGCCAGCAGCTCCAACGCGGGAGGGCCAGATACGCAGTATTTT. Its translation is CASSSNAGGPDTQYF.

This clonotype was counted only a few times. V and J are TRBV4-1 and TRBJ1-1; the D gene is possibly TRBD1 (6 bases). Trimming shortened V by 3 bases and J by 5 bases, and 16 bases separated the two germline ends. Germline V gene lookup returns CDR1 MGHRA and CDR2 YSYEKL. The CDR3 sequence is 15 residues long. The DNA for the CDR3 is TGCGCCAGCAGCCAGGCAGGGACGAGGGGGACTGAAGCTTTCTTT. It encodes CASSQAGTRGTEAFF.

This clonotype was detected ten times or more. The CDR3 coding sequence is TGTGCCAGCAGCCCGCCGGGACTAGCGGGGAATGAGCAGTTCTTC. Its translation is CASSPPGLAGNEQFF. The chain couples TRBV7-2 to TRBJ2-1; TRBD2 agrees at 13 bases. This CDR3 region has 15 residues. J was trimmed by 7 bases and V by 5 bases; bases with no gene match: 5. The V gene's germline CDR1 is SGHTA and CDR2 FQGNSA.

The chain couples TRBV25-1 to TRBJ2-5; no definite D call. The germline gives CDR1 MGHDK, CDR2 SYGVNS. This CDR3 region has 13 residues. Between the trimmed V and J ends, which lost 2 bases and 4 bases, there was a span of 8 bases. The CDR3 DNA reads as TGTGCCAGCAGTGAACGCATAGCAGAGACCCAGTACTTC. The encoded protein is CASSERIAETQYF.

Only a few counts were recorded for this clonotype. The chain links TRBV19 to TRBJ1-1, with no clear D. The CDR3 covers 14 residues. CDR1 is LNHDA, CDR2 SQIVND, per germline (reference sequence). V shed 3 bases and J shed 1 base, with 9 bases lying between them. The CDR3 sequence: CASSIPPGNTEAFF. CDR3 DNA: TGTGCCAGTAGTATCCCGCCCGGGAACACTGAAGCTTTCTTT. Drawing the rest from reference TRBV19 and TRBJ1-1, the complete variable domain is DGGITQSPKYLFRKEGQNVTLSCEQNLNHDAMYWYRQDPGQGLRLIYYSQIVNDFQKGDIAEGYSVSREKKESFPLTVTSAQKNPTAFYLCASSIPPGNTEAFFGQGTRLTVV.

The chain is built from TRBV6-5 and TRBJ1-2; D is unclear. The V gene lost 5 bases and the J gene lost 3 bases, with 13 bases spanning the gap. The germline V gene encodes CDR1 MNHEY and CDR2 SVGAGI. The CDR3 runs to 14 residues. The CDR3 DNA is TGTGCCAGCAGTCACGGTCCCGGGGACTATGGCTACACCTTC. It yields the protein CASSHGPGDYGYTF.

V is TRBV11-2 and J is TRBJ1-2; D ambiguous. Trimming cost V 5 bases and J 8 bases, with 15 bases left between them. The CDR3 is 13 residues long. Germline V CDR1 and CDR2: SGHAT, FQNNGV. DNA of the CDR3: TGTGCCAGCAGCCTACTCCGCTCCGGCGGCTACACCTTC. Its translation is CASSLLRSGGYTF.

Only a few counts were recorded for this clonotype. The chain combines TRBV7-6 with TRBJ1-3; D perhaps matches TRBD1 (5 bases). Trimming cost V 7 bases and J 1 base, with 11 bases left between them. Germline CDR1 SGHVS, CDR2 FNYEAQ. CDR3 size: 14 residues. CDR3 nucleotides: TGTGCCAGCATGCACGGGGGTTCTGGAAACACCATATATTTT. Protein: CASMHGGSGNTIYF.

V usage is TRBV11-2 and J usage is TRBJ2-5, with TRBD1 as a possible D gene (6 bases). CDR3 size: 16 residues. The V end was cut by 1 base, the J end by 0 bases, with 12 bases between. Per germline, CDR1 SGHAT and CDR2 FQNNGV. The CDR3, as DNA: TGTGCCAGCAGCTTAGGGGCAGGGGTGCACCAAGAGACCCAGTACTTC. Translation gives CASSLGAGVHQETQYF. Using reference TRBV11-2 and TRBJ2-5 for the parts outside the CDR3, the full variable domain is EAGVAQSPRYKIIEKRQSVAFWCNPISGHATLYWYQQILGQGPKLLIQFQNNGVVDDSQLPKDRFSAERLKGVDSTLKIQPAKLEDSAVYLCASSLGAGVHQETQYFGPGTRLLVL.

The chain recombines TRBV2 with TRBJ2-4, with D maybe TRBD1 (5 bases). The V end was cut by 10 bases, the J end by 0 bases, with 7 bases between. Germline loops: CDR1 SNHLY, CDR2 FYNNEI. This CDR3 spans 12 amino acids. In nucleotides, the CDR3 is TGTGCCACAGGGCTAGCCAAAAACATTCAGTACTTC. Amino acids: CATGLAKNIQYF.